This note documents a single T cell receptor beta chain sequence. What it binds is not known. Trimming pared 2 bases from V and 5 bases from J, leaving 14 bases between. The CDR3 loop spans 15 amino acids. Germline CDR1 and CDR2: MNHNS and SASEGT. Broader study findings: Greatest tumor Treg TCR overlap was with tumor naive CD4+ cells. Larger-cohort validation covered only one TCR beta V-J rearrangement.

CD25-based Treg depletion was applied to purified naive CD4+ T cells. TCRdb processed the 5' RACE reads anew with MiXCR; each CDR3 protein has one entry. The data contain about 40,000 distinct CDR3 sequences, approximately 17% of them seen just once; the ten biggest clones take up approximately 3%. The sample comprised naive CD4+ T cells sorted from a lymph node. Indicated subset: naive CD4+ T cells, CD4+CD45RA+CD25-. The chain has TRBV6-1 and TRBJ2-3, with a weak D call TRBD2 (5 bases). The TCR comes from a female donor with breast cancer. CDR3 sequence (DNA): TGTGCCAGCAGTGAACTCCCAGGTGAGGGAGATACGCAGTATTTT. As protein: CASSELPGEGDTQYF.